This entry is about one T cell receptor (beta chain). This clone was seen a single time. Its antigen remains unidentified. The input lacks base qualities; no much larger clone sits a single base away. The data were obtained in a study of blood T cell repertoires in COVID-19 (dated by TCRdb to about 2020). For the study in its entirety: The collaborator samples originated in the United States, Italy and Spain and spanned the acute and convalescent phases of COVID-19. The material from the prospective study consisted of cDNA or gDNA derived from T cells, B-cell-depleted T cells, or PBMCs. Subjects who had been exposed to COVID-19, were actively infected with it, or had recovered from it provided the deeply sampled blood TCRbeta repertoires that made up the dataset. The repertoires were made available in a free public database intended to serve as a resource for research on the immune response to SARS-CoV-2. The samples were drawn from the first 160 participants of the ongoing ImmuneRACE study and from 1,200 or so subjects provided by 6 global collaborators. Sample metadata almost always included a de-identified subject ID, COVID-19 status, age in years and sex. HLA class I and class II types, where available, came from metadata supplied by the sample provider rather than from assay-based typing.

The CDR3 contains 14 residues, cysteine and phenylalanine counted. Only the CDR3 region is kept as DNA, spanning 42 bases read in frame from base 1. V loses 3 bases of germline sequence and J loses 5 bases, and the interval between the two ends is 14 bases. According to the germline V gene, CDR1 reads ENHRY and CDR2 reads SYGVKD. Findings and caveats that apply to the study as a whole: The amount of clinical and demographic metadata varied by source and participant and was provided uncurated.

TCRbeta CDR3 regions were amplified from genomic DNA by means of the immunoSEQ Assay, a bias-controlled multiplex PCR. The paper's data handling went like this. The number of nucleated cells in each sample was estimated by amplification of reference gene primers within the assay. To quantify the absolute abundance of each unique TCRbeta CDR3 rearrangement, sequence reads were collapsed and filtered. For each sample, productive Simpson clonality was calculated as the square root of Simpson's diversity index over productive rearrangements. What TCRdb holds here is the immuneACCESS table cut down to in-frame rearrangements. Part of the clones is not present; checked against another copy, under half of the missing clones reflect an unresolved V gene, and the others are unexplained. V and J calls plus clone size are reproduced from that table; the DNA served to infer D and trimming. The sample table holds 250,000 to 350,000 clones, of which about 88% were seen once. The top ten hold over 9% of the sample.

One collaborating source in Seattle enrolled patients while the patients were actively infected and followed the patients over time throughout the course of disease. The collaborating institutions used their own protocols to collect whole blood in K2EDTA tubes. For TCRbeta analysis, collaborator samples were shipped as frozen whole blood, as isolated PBMCs, or as DNA extracted from either sample type. Sequences were obtained from peripheral blood. The sequence joins TRBV10-3 to TRBJ2-7; TRBD1 is a possible D gene, resting on 5 matching bases. The receptor was isolated from a woman in her twenties or thirties with COVID-19, enrolled during active disease. The base sequence is TGTGCCATCAGTGATAGGGGTGCCTCGAACGAGCAGTACTTC. It codes for CAISDRGASNEQYF.